This paragraph covers one T cell receptor beta chain sequence. The sample comes from a study of spatial heterogeneity in lung cancer. The overall study: Among detected sequences, beta-chain ones consistently exceeded alpha-chain ones in number.

Trimming took off 4 bases at V and 1 base at J, with 26 bases between the two ends. Germline CDR1 and CDR2: MNHEY and SVGEGT. The length of the CDR3 is 20 residues. Noted time point: sample taken at primary tumor resection. There were around 72 donors, all of them untreated patients with early-stage non-small cell lung cancer. The input material, whole RNA from tumor, nontumor lung or frozen PBMC, was sequenced unsorted. Each TCR cDNA molecule bore a unique molecular identifier. Each CDR3 protein gets one entry after TCRdb re-called the 5' RACE reads with MiXCR. The data hold 3,000 or so distinct CDR3 sequences, with 7.5% to 10% observed a single time.

The chain employs TRBV6-2 or TRBV6-3 and TRBJ2-4; tentatively, D is TRBD2 (8 bases). The TCR was taken from a male donor with early-stage non-small cell lung cancer. Source: normal lung tissue next to the tumor, taken at surgery. CDR3 in DNA: TGTGCCAGCAGTTTGGGATCTACTAGCGGAGGGGGCCGGGCCAAAAACATTCAGTACTTC. This codes for CASSLGSTSGGGRAKNIQYF.